This entry concerns a single T cell receptor beta chain. The sample is drawn from a study of CD39 and CD103 CD8 tumor-infiltrating T cells. V dropped 3 bases and J dropped 4 bases, with 19 bases sitting between them. This CDR3 spans 16 amino acids. From germline, CDR1 is SGDLS and CDR2 YYNGEE. Measured with immunoSEQ multiplex PCR; TCRdb has only the in-frame clones, and not every one. The table records 15,000 to 20,000 clones, about 90% of them present only once. The sample consisted of CD8+ T cells sorted from blood. Indicated subset: total memory CD8 T cells (CD45RA-CCR7+/-) from blood or uninvolved lymph node. The V and J genes are TRBV9 and TRBJ1-1; unclear D gene. This TCR derives from a human donor with head and neck squamous cell carcinoma. In DNA, the CDR3 is TGTGCCAGCAGCGGGCGGGGAAGTAAGTTTTTCACTGAAGCTTTCTTT. Its protein is CASSGRGSKFFTEAFF.